The 32 T cell receptor beta chains presented below share a single source sample, sequenced in a study of blood T cell repertoires in COVID-19. This table comes from immunoSEQ multiplex PCR, and its TCRdb copy is limited to in-frame clones, with some not included. The sample shows 55,000 to 65,000 clones, approximately 85% of them seen only once. The specimen sequenced was peripheral blood. Receptors were obtained from a human donor in a cohort sampled during active COVID-19.

The chain joins TRBV7-9 to TRBJ1-2; D not resolved. CDR1 SEHNR and CDR2 FQNEAQ come from the germline V gene (reference sequence). This CDR3 has 13 amino acids. V lost 2 bases to trimming and J lost 8 bases, with 12 bases between them. CDR3 in amino acids: CASSLNEGRGYTF. The CDR3 nucleotides read TGTGCCAGCAGCTTAAACGAGGGTAGAGGCTACACCTTC.

The chain joins TRBV29-1 to TRBJ1-4; D unresolved. Trimming stripped 2 bases from V and 3 bases from J, with 7 bases between. The CDR3 contains 13 residues. Germline V lookup: CDR1 SQVTM, CDR2 ANQGSEA. CDR3: CSVEIQSNEKLFF. CDR3 bases: TGCAGCGTTGAAATTCAGTCTAATGAAAAACTGTTTTTT.

The V and J genes are TRBV6-6 and TRBJ1-2, with D unclear. Deletions cut 6 bases from V and 0 bases from J, with 17 bases between. The CDR3 covers 16 residues. Germline CDR1 reads MNHNY; CDR2 reads SVGAGI (reference sequence). CDR3 bases: TGTGCCAGCAGCCCTCCGGGGAGTTTAGCTAACTATGGCTACACCTTC. This codes for CASSPPGSLANYGYTF.

This chain joins TRBV30 and TRBJ1-2; D perhaps matches TRBD1 (6 bases). This CDR3 is 13 amino acids long. Trimming took 8 bases from V and 8 from J, leaving 21 bases between them. Germline V gene data show CDR1 as GTSNPN and CDR2 as SVGIG (reference sequence). The CDR3 reads CAEGQGRGSGYTF. In DNA form, the CDR3 reads TGTGCCGAAGGCCAGGGGAGGGGTTCCGGCTACACCTTC. Using reference TRBV30 and TRBJ1-2 for the parts outside the CDR3, the full variable domain is SQTIHQWPATLVQPVGSPLSLECTVEGTSNPNLYWYRQAAGRGLQLLFYSVGIGQISSEVPQNLSASRPQDRQFILSSKKLLLSDSGFYLCAEGQGRGSGYTFGSGTRLTVV.

This chain connects TRBV4-1 to TRBJ2-5, with 12 bases matching TRBD2. With V trimmed by 2 bases and J by 4 bases, 20 bases remained unmatched. Germline V CDR1 and CDR2: MGHRA, YSYEKL. This CDR3 spans 21 amino acids. The CDR3 coding sequence is TGCGCCAGCAGCCAAAGATTCCCTAGCGGGGGGGCCGTATCGTCCGGAGAGACCCAGTACTTC. Encoded protein: CASSQRFPSGGAVSSGETQYF.

V is TRBV5-1 and J is TRBJ2-2, with 7 positions matching TRBD1. Germline lookup yields CDR1 SGHRS and CDR2 YFSETQ. The J segment lost 2 bases and the V segment lost 2 bases, leaving 3 bases of the junction unmatched. This CDR3 region has 15 residues. CDR3 sequence reads: CASSFGDRNTGELFF. The CDR3, as DNA: TGCGCCAGCAGCTTTGGGGACAGAAACACCGGGGAGCTGTTTTTT.

This chain joins TRBV29-1 and TRBJ2-4; possibly TRBD1 for D (6 bases). CDR3 length: 12 amino acids. Per the germline V gene, CDR1 is SQVTM and CDR2 is ANQGSEA. V was pared by 4 bases and J by 7 bases, with 11 bases between. Here the CDR3 reads CSVGVDSNIQYF. The DNA of the CDR3 is TGCAGCGTTGGAGTGGACAGTAACATTCAGTACTTC.

The chain is built from TRBV10-1 and TRBJ2-2; the match to TRBD1 covers 7 bases. Germline V lookup: CDR1 WNHNN, CDR2 SYGVQD (reference sequence). The trim removed 5 bases at V and 4 bases at J, leaving 4 bases unmatched. This CDR3 spans 14 amino acids. The CDR3 region is CASSRDSITGELFF. CDR3 in DNA: TGCGCCAGCAGTAGGGACAGTATCACCGGGGAGCTGTTTTTT.

The chain combines TRBV5-4 with TRBJ2-5; 8 bases match TRBD1. V dropped 4 bases and J dropped 3; count of bases not matched to a gene: 8. The CDR3 is 15 amino acids. Per germline, CDR1 SGHNT and CDR2 YYREEE (reference sequence). The CDR3 sequence: CASSATGQGEETQYF. The CDR3 bases are TGTGCCAGCAGCGCAACCGGACAGGGCGAAGAGACCCAGTACTTC.

The chain recombines TRBV11-2 with TRBJ2-2; D not certain. The V end was cut by 3 bases, the J end by 5 bases, with 4 bases between. This CDR3 region has 12 residues. CDR1 and CDR2 (germline): SGHAT, FQNNGV. CDR3 protein: CASSFLTGELFF. The CDR3 bases are TGTGCCAGCAGCTTTCTTACCGGGGAGCTGTTTTTT. The full variable domain, with the rest looked up from reference TRBV11-2 and TRBJ2-2, is EAGVAQSPRYKIIEKRQSVAFWCNPISGHATLYWYQQILGQGPKLLIQFQNNGVVDDSQLPKDRFSAERLKGVDSTLKIQPAKLEDSAVYLCASSFLTGELFFGEGSRLTVL.

The chain has TRBV5-1 and TRBJ2-1; perhaps TRBD2 as D (7 bases). Germline CDR1 reads SGHRS; CDR2 reads YFSETQ. The CDR3 loop spans 16 amino acids. V lost 1 base, J lost 1 base, and 12 bases lay in between. CDR3 nucleotide sequence: TGCGCCAGCAGCTTGATCAAGGGGGGGTCCTACAATGAGCAGTTCTTC. It codes for CASSLIKGGSYNEQFF. Complete variable domain (other parts from reference TRBV5-1 and TRBJ2-1): KAGVTQTPRYLIKTRGQQVTLSCSPISGHRSVSWYQQTPGQGLQFLFEYFSETQRNKGNFPGRFSGRQFSNSRSEMNVSTLELGDSALYLCASSLIKGGSYNEQFFGPGTRLTVL.

The V and J genes are TRBV11-2 and TRBJ2-2; a weak D match, TRBD1 (6 bases). V was cut by 5 bases and J by 5 bases, with 9 bases left in between. The CDR3 sequence is 13 residues long. CDR1 and CDR2 (germline): SGHAT, FQNNGV. CDR3 sequence: CASSATGTGELFF. Written as DNA, the CDR3 is TGTGCCAGCAGCGCTACAGGGACCGGGGAGCTGTTTTTT.

The rearrangement links TRBV11-3 to TRBJ2-5, with 8 bases aligning to TRBD1. Germline CDR1 and CDR2: SGHNT and YENEEA. The J segment lost 1 base and the V segment lost 6 bases, leaving 7 bases of the junction unmatched. The CDR3 length is 15 residues. CDR3 residues: CASSTNGQGQETQYF. CDR3 nucleotides: TGTGCCAGCAGTACCAATGGACAGGGCCAAGAGACCCAGTACTTC.

V and J are TRBV11-2 and TRBJ2-7; the match to TRBD1 covers 9 bases. Looked up from germline, CDR1 is SGHAT and CDR2 is FQNNGV. V was clipped by 5 bases and J by 6 bases; unmatched bases: 8. CDR3 size: 14 residues. CDR3 DNA: TGTGCCAGCAGCCTCGGGACAGGGACCCGCGAGCAGTACTTC. This sequence encodes CASSLGTGTREQYF.

This clone turned up a few times. The rearrangement joins TRBV6-1 to TRBJ2-3; TRBD2 matches at 12 bases. Germline values: CDR1 MNHNS, CDR2 SASEGT. V lost 3 bases and J lost 4; bases outside the gene matches: 2. The CDR3 loop spans 15 amino acids. The CDR3 sequence is CASSELAGGPDTQYF. The CDR3 DNA sequence: TGTGCCAGCAGTGAGCTAGCGGGGGGGCCAGATACGCAGTATTTT.

This rearrangement joins TRBV2 to TRBJ1-5, with 8 nucleotides matching TRBD1. Losses at the gene ends were 7 bases for V and 0 bases for J; bases not matched to a gene: 5. Germline values: CDR1 SNHLY, CDR2 FYNNEI. CDR3 length: 15 amino acids. CDR3 residues: CASTGQGASNQPQHF. In DNA, the CDR3 is TGTGCCAGCACCGGACAGGGCGCTAGCAATCAGCCCCAGCATTTT. Filled out from reference TRBV2 and TRBJ1-5, the complete variable domain reads EPEVTQTPSHQVTQMGQEVILRCVPISNHLYFYWYRQILGQKVEFLVSFYNNEISEKSEIFDDQFSVERPDGSNFTLKIRSTKLEDSAMYFCASTGQGASNQPQHFGDGTRLSIL.

The J gene is TRBJ2-5, the V gene TRBV5-1; TRBD1 matches at 9 bases. CDR1 is SGHRS and CDR2 is YFSETQ in the germline V gene. There are 16 residues in the CDR3. V dropped 2 bases and J dropped 2; count of bases not matched to a gene: 7. The CDR3 DNA is TGCGCCAGCAGCTTTCCGGACAGGGGACATCAAGAGACCCAGTACTTC. Translating gives CASSFPDRGHQETQYF.

V is TRBV21-1 and J is TRBJ1-4; the D call of TRBD1 is as the table states it, not checked on the DNA. TRBV21-1 represents a pseudogene. There are 16 residues in the CDR3. The CDR3 here is CASSENPGATNEKLFF. The CDR3 coding sequence is TGTGCCAGCAGCGAAAATCCAGGGGCAACTAATGAAAAACTGTTTTTT.

The chain uses TRBV6-5 and TRBJ2-7, with 7 nucleotides matching TRBD1. There are 15 residues in the CDR3. CDR1 MNHEY and CDR2 SVGAGI come from the germline V gene. The junction had 7 bases not matched to a gene; V was cut back by 2 bases and J by 3 bases. CDR3 sequence: CASSYLIGGGYEQYF. The DNA for the CDR3 is TGTGCCAGCAGTTACCTAATAGGGGGCGGCTACGAGCAGTACTTC.

The chain couples TRBV20-1 to TRBJ2-1; D might be TRBD2 (5 bases). Trimming took off 3 bases at V and 3 bases at J, with 12 bases between the two ends. The CDR3 covers 14 residues. From germline, CDR1 is DFQATT and CDR2 SNEGSKA (reference sequence). CDR3 bases: TGCAGTGCTAGTGAGTCGGGATACTACAATGAGCAGTTCTTC. This sequence encodes CSASESGYYNEQFF.

The V gene is TRBV5-6, the J gene TRBJ1-2; 7 bases match TRBD1. V shed 2 bases and J 5 bases; nucleotides not matched to a gene: 6. The germline V gene has CDR1 SGHDT and CDR2 YYEEEE. This CDR3 spans 14 amino acids. Here the CDR3 reads CASSLGGGAYGYTF. The CDR3 region has the DNA TGTGCCAGCAGCTTAGGAGGGGGCGCTTATGGCTACACCTTC. Filled out from reference TRBV5-6 and TRBJ1-2, the complete variable domain reads DAGVTQSPTHLIKTRGQQVTLRCSPKSGHDTVSWYQQALGQGPQFIFQYYEEEERQRGNFPDRFSGHQFPNYSSELNVNALLLGDSALYLCASSLGGGAYGYTFGSGTRLTVV.

The chain carries TRBV12-3 or TRBV12-4 and TRBJ1-1; no clear D. Trimming left V 7 bases short and J 3 bases short, with 12 bases between. This CDR3 spans 13 amino acids. The DNA for the CDR3 is TGTGCCAGCACCCTACGCGTGGACACTGAAGCTTTCTTT. Its translation is CASTLRVDTEAFF.

V gene TRBV7-2 combines with J gene TRBJ1-2; D call uncertain. CDR3 length equals 15 residues. Trimming cost V 4 bases and J 7 bases, with 19 bases left between them. Germline CDR1 reads SGHTA; CDR2 reads FQGNSA. Here the CDR3 DNA reads TGTGCCAGCAGCTCCCCCCAGAACAGCATAGGTGGCTACACCTTC. This codes for CASSSPQNSIGGYTF.

The chain links TRBV27 to TRBJ2-2; perhaps TRBD2 as D (6 bases). The CDR3 extends over 14 amino acids. The germline V and J ends were trimmed by 4 bases and 6 bases, with 12 bases remaining between them. Germline CDR1 reads MNHEY; CDR2 reads SMNVEV (reference sequence). CDR3 loop: CASSSFREAGELFF. CDR3 bases: TGTGCCAGCAGTTCGTTTAGGGAGGCCGGGGAGCTGTTTTTT.

This clone has just one count. The chain recombines TRBV2 with TRBJ1-2, with D tentatively TRBD1 (6 bases). V lost 6 bases and J 7 bases, leaving 21 bases between the germline ends. CDR3 size: 15 residues. Germline V gene lookup returns CDR1 SNHLY and CDR2 FYNNEI. CDR3 region: CASRMIRGAPGGYTF. CDR3 bases: TGTGCCAGCAGGATGATCCGGGGGGCCCCCGGTGGCTACACCTTC.

V is TRBV2 and J is TRBJ1-6; maybe TRBD1 (6 bases). The CDR3 runs 13 residues. The V and J ends lost 9 bases and 9 bases respectively, with 15 bases between them. The germline V gene has CDR1 SNHLY and CDR2 FYNNEI. The DNA of the CDR3 is TGTGCCAGTACGGACAGTAGGACTTCACCCCTCCACTTT. The encoded protein is CASTDSRTSPLHF. Combining the CDR3 with reference TRBV2 and TRBJ1-6 gives the whole variable domain EPEVTQTPSHQVTQMGQEVILRCVPISNHLYFYWYRQILGQKVEFLVSFYNNEISEKSEIFDDQFSVERPDGSNFTLKIRSTKLEDSAMYFCASTDSRTSPLHFGNGTRLTVT.

This clone turned up a few times. The V gene is TRBV3-1 (or the pseudogene TRBV3-2), the J gene TRBJ2-4; 7 nucleotides match TRBD2. In germline, CDR1 is LGHDT, CDR2 YNNKEL (reference sequence). The CDR3 sequence is 15 residues long. Unmatched junction bases numbered 5, after V lost 0 bases and J lost 6 bases. CDR3 in DNA: TGTGCCAGCAGCCAAGAGCTAGCGGCGAGAAACATTCAGTACTTC. Protein sequence: CASSQELAARNIQYF.

CDR3 loop: CASTNQVQGGEKLFF. CDR3 DNA: TGTGCCAGCACCAACCAGGTGCAGGGGGGTGAAAAACTGTTTTTT. The chain carries TRBV7-9 and TRBJ1-4; 7 bases are a match to TRBD1. Germline lookup yields CDR1 SEHNR and CDR2 FQNEAQ (reference sequence). The CDR3 covers 15 residues. V shed 7 bases and J 7 bases; nucleotides not matched to a gene: 12.

This clone occurred a few times. This chain joins TRBV7-8 and TRBJ2-5; 10 bases line up with TRBD1. Germline CDR1 SGHVS, CDR2 FQNEAQ. The CDR3 covers 16 residues. J was trimmed by 5 bases and V by 3 bases; bases with no gene match: 9. The CDR3 loop reads CASSLTPTGGGETQYF. The CDR3 nucleotides are TGTGCCAGCAGCTTGACCCCGACAGGGGGCGGCGAGACCCAGTACTTC.

The sample holds many counts of this clone. V gene TRBV6-6 combines with J gene TRBJ2-2; D might be TRBD2 (5 bases). The CDR3 is made up of 16 amino acids. The germline V and J ends were trimmed by 6 bases and 1 base, with 15 bases remaining between them. Germline lookup yields CDR1 MNHNY and CDR2 SVGAGI (reference sequence). This CDR3 reads CASSQSPDWNTGELFF. The CDR3 DNA reads as TGTGCCAGCAGCCAAAGCCCGGACTGGAACACCGGGGAGCTGTTTTTT.

The V and J genes are TRBV6-1 and TRBJ1-1, with a possible D match to TRBD1 (6 bases). Trimming took off 2 bases at V and 6 bases at J, with 22 bases between the two ends. The CDR3 is made up of 17 amino acids. The germline V gene encodes CDR1 MNHNS and CDR2 SASEGT. The CDR3 spells CASSESQGLILSSEAFF. The CDR3, as DNA: TGTGCCAGCAGTGAATCACAGGGACTAATACTTTCGTCTGAAGCTTTCTTT.

The chain recombines TRBV27 with TRBJ2-4; TRBD1 agrees at 8 bases. The germline V gene has CDR1 MNHEY and CDR2 SMNVEV (reference sequence). After removal of 0 bases from V and 6 bases from J, the junction contained 1 base not matched to a gene. This CDR3 spans 14 amino acids. Written as DNA, the CDR3 is TGTGCCAGCAGTTTATCCGGACAGGGAAACATTCAGTACTTC. Residues: CASSLSGQGNIQYF.